The sample holds many counts of the clone carrying this T cell receptor (beta chain). Germline trimming cut 7 bases from V and 1 base from J; bases unmatched to any gene: 15. The CDR3 is 18 amino acids. The germline CDR1 and CDR2 sequences are SGHVS and FNYEAQ. This sample is drawn from a study of T cell repertoires in cytomegalovirus infection. TCRdb itself ran the reads through MiXCR, one entry per CDR3 protein. The sample shows 97,000 or so distinct CDR3 sequences, 16% of them seen only once. The chain employs TRBV7-6 and TRBJ1-1, with 10 bases that match TRBD1. The source is a human donor in good health (CMV status not recorded). Some clones in this sample may be carry-over from other donors' samples. What was sequenced was PBMCs. The CDR3 spells CASKPAGTGERRNTEAFF. The CDR3 DNA is TGTGCCAGCAAACCCGCCGGGACAGGGGAGAGGAGGAACACTGAAGCTTTCTTT.